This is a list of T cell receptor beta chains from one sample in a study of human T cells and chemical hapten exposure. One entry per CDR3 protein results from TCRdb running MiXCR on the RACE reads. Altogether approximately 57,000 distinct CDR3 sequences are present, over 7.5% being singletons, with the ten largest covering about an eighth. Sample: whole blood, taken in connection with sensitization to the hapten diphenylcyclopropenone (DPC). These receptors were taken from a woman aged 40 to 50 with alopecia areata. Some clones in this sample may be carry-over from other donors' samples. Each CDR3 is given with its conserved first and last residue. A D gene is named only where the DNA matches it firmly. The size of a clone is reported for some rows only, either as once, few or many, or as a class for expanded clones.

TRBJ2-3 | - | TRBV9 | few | TGTGCCAGCAGCGTAGGTCGGTCATTCTCCTCCACAGATACGCAGTATTTT | CASSVGRSFSSTDTQYF
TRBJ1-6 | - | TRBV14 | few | TGTGCCAGCAGCCGCCGGACAGAAGGGAATTCACCCCTCCACTTT | CASSRRTEGNSPLHF
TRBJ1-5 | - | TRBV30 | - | TGTGCCTGGAGAGGGGATAGCAATCAGCCCCAGCATTTT | CAWRGDSNQPQHF
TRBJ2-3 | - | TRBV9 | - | TGTGCCAGCAGGGGGGGAGATACGCAGTATTTT | CASRGGDTQYF
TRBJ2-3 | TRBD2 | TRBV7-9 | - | TGTGCCAGCAGCCAAGGGACTAGCGGGGGAGGCACAGATACGCAGTATTTT | CASSQGTSGGGTDTQYF
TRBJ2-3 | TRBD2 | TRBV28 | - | TGTGCCAGCAGTTTGTGGACTAGCGGGGGGGACACAGATACGCAGTATTTT | CASSLWTSGGDTDTQYF
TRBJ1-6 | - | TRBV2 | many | TGTGCCAGCACCCCGGATGGCACCGGGCATAATTCACCCCTCCACTTT | CASTPDGTGHNSPLHF
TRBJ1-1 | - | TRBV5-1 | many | TGCGTATCTAGGTGGCAGAAGAACACTGAAGCTTTCTTT | CVSRWQKNTEAFF
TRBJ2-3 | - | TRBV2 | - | TGTGCCAGCAGTGCGGACAGGAGGAGTCGGGGGACAGATACGCAGTATTTT | CASSADRRSRGTDTQYF
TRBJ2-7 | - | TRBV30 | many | TGTGCCTGGAGCCTCGTCCCGTCCTACGAGCAGTACTTC | CAWSLVPSYEQYF
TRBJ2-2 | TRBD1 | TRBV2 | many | TGTGCCAGCAAACGGGACAGGGCGGGCACCGGGGAGCTGTTTTTT | CASKRDRAGTGELFF
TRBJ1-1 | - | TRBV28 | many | TGTGCCAGCAGTTTTCTCCGGGACATTGATCTGAACACTGAAGCTTTCTTT | CASSFLRDIDLNTEAFF
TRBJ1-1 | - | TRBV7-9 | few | TGTGCCAGCAGCTTAGGATTGGACACAGTACCTGAAGCTTTCTTT | CASSLGLDTVPEAFF
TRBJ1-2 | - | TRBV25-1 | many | TGTGCCAGCAGTGAATTGGCAGGGAACTATGGCTACACCTTC | CASSELAGNYGYTF
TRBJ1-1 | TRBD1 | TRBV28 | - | TGTGCCAGCAGTACGTCCGGGACAGGGGGCTTTGAAGCTTTCTTT | CASSTSGTGGFEAFF
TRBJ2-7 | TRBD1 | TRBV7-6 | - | TGTGCCAGCAGCTTAGAGGGACAGGGGGCTTACGAGCAGTACTTC | CASSLEGQGAYEQYF
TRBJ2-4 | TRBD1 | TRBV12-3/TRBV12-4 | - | TGTGCCAGCAGTTTTATCCTAGGTGAACCGGGACAGCTAGCCAAAAACATTCAGTACTTC | CASSFILGEPGQLAKNIQYF
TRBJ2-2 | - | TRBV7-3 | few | TGTGCCAGCAGAAGGAGGGTTAACACCGGGGAGCTGTTTTTT | CASRRRVNTGELFF
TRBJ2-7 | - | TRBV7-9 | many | TGTGCCAGCAGCTTAGGAGGGGAGAGCTCCTACGAGCAGTACTTC | CASSLGGESSYEQYF
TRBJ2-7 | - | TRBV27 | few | TGTGCCAGCAGTTTAGAACGGCGGGGCCACGAGCAGTACTTC | CASSLERRGHEQYF
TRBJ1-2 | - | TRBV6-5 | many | TGTGCCAGCAGCCCCGGACATCCTTATGGCTACACCTTC | CASSPGHPYGYTF
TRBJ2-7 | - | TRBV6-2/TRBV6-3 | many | TGTGCCAGCAGTTACTCCCGGGGGGCCGGCGAGCAGTACTTC | CASSYSRGAGEQYF
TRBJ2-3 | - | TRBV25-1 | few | TGTGCCAGCAGTGCGCGGAGGTGGGGGGCTTGGGGAGATACGCAGTATTTT | CASSARRWGAWGDTQYF
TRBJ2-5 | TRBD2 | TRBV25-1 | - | TGTGCCAGCAGTGAATTGACTAGCGGGGAACGGCAAGAGACCCAGTACTTC | CASSELTSGERQETQYF
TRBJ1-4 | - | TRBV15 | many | TGTGCCACCCTGGGGGTAACTAATGAAAAACTGTTTTTT | CATLGVTNEKLFF
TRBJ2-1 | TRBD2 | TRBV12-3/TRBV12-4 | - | TGTGCCAGCACTTCTCATAGCGGGGGGGACAATGAGCAGTTCTTC | CASTSHSGGDNEQFF
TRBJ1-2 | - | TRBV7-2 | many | TGTGCCAGCAGCTTTGGGGGTATCTATGGCTACACCTTC | CASSFGGIYGYTF
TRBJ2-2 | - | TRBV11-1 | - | TGTGCCAGCAGCTTAAAGCCCGGGGAGCTGTTTTTT | CASSLKPGELFF
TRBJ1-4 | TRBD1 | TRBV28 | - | TGTGCCAGCAGTCGGGGACAGGGGGCAGTTGAAAAACTGTTTTTT | CASSRGQGAVEKLFF
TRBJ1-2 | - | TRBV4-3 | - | TGCGCCAGCAGGTCCCCCGTGGCGGGCTACACCTTC | CASRSPVAGYTF
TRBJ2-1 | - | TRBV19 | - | TGTGCCAGTAGTATAGATCATGGTCTAGCGATTTACAATGAGCAGTTCTTC | CASSIDHGLAIYNEQFF
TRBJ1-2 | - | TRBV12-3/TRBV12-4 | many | TGTGCCAGCAGTTTCGGGTTGACAGATGATAACTATGGCTACACCTTC | CASSFGLTDDNYGYTF
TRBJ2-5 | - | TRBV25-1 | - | TGTGCCAGCACCCCGAGGGGTGAGGTCCAAGAGACCCAGTACTTC | CASTPRGEVQETQYF
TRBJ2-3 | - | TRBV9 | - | TGTGCCAGCAGCGTTGGCGGGGCAATAACAGATACGCAGTATTTT | CASSVGGAITDTQYF
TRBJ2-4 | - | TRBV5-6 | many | TGTGCCAGCAGCCCGGCGACAGGAGGGGGCATTCAGTACTTC | CASSPATGGGIQYF
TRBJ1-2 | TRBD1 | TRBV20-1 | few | TGCAGTGCTAGAGTCAGGACAGGGGAATTCCCCTTC | CSARVRTGEFPF
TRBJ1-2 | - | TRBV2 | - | TGTGCCAGCAGTAGGACACAGGGACTTGGAGGCTACACCTTC | CASSRTQGLGGYTF
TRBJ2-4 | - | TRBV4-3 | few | TGCGCCAGCAGCCAAGATGCCCAGGCAAACATTCAGTACTTC | CASSQDAQANIQYF
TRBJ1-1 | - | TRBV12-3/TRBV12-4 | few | TGTGCCAGCAGTCCTAGGGGGTGGGACACTGAAGCTTTCTTT | CASSPRGWDTEAFF
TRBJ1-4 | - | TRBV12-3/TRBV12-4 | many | TGTGCCAGCAGTAGCGGGGCAACTAATGAAAAACTGTTTTTT | CASSSGATNEKLFF
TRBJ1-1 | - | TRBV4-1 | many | TGCGCCAGCAGCCACCCCCTGGGGGGTGGCACTGAAGCTTTCTTT | CASSHPLGGGTEAFF
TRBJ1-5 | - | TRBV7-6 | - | TGTGCCAGCAGCTTGCAGGCCGGCAATCAGCCCCAGCATTTT | CASSLQAGNQPQHF
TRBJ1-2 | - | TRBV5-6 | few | TGTGCCAGCAGCTCACAGAAACCCTTGGGCTACACCTTC | CASSSQKPLGYTF
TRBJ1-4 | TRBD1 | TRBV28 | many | TGTGCCAGCAAGACAGGGGCTAGGGGTGAAAAACTGTTTTTT | CASKTGARGEKLFF
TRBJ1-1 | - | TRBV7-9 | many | TGTGCCAGCAGCTTACCCTGGGAGAGCACTGAAGCTTTCTTT | CASSLPWESTEAFF
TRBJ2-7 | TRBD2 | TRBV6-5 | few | TGTGCCAGCAGTTACTCAGCGGGGCTTACCTACGAGCAGTACTTC | CASSYSAGLTYEQYF
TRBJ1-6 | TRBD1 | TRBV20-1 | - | TGCAGTGCTAGAGATCCGACAGGGGCCTATAATTCACCCCTCCACTTT | CSARDPTGAYNSPLHF
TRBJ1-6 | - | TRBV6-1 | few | TGTGCCAGCAGCTTGCGCGGGCTTTCACCCCTCCACTTT | CASSLRGLSPLHF
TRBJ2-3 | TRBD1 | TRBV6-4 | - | TGTGCCAGCAGTGACTCGAAGGGAGGGACAGGGACAGATACGCAGTATTTT | CASSDSKGGTGTDTQYF
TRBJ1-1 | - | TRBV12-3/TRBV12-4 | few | TGTGCCAGCACAGGGGACACTGAAGCTTTCTTT | CASTGDTEAFF
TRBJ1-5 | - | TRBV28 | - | TGTGCCAGCAGACCAGAGCCTAGCAATCAGCCCCAGCATTTT | CASRPEPSNQPQHF
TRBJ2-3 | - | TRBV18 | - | TGTGCCAGCTCACCTCGCGGAAGCACAGATACGCAGTATTTT | CASSPRGSTDTQYF
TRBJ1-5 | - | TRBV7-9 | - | TGTGCCAGCAGCCCCGGAGGCTTCAATCAGCCCCAGCATTTT | CASSPGGFNQPQHF
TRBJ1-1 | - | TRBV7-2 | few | TGTACCAGCAGCTTTACTGGAGGCCGGGCTGAAGCTTTCTTT | CTSSFTGGRAEAFF
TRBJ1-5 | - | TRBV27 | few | TGTGCCAGCAGCCCCGGCTTAGGACCCCAGCATTTT | CASSPGLGPQHF
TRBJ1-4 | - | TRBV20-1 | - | TGCAGTGCTATCCTGAATCAGAATGAAAAACTGTTTTTT | CSAILNQNEKLFF
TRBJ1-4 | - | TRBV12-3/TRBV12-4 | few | TGTGCCAGCAGTTGGGACCGTCACAATGAAAAACTGTTTTTT | CASSWDRHNEKLFF